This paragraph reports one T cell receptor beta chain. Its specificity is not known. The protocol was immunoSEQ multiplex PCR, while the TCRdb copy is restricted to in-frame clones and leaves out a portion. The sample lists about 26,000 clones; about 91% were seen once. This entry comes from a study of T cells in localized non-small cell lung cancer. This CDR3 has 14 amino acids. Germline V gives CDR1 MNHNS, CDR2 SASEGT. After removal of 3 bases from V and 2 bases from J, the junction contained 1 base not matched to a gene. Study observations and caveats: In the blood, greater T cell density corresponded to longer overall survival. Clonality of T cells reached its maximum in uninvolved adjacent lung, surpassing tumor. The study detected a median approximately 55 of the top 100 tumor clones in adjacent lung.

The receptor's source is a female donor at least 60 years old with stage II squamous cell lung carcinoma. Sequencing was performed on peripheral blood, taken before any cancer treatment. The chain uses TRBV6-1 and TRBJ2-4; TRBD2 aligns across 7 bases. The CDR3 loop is CASSEGGSKNIQYF. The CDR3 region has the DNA TGTGCCAGCAGTGAGGGGGGGTCCAAAAACATTCAGTACTTC.